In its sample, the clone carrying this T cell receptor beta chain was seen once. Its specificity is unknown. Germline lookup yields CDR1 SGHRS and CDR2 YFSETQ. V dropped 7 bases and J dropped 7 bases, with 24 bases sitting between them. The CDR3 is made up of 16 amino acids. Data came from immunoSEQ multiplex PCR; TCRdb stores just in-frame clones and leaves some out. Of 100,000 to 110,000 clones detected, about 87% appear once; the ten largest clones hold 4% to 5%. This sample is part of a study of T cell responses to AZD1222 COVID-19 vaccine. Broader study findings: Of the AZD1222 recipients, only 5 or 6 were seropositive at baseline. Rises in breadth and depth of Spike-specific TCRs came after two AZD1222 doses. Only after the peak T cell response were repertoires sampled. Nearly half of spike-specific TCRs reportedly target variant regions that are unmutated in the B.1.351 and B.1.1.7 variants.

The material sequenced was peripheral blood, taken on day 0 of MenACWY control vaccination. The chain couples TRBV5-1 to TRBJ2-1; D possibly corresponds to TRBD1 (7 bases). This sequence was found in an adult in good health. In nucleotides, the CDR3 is TGCGCCAGCCAAAATCCCACAGGGGAGGTGGGGAATGAGCAGTTCTTC. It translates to CASQNPTGEVGNEQFF.